The source of this T cell receptor beta chain is a study of control samples from healthy donors and cancer patients (dated by TCRdb to the early 2020s). To prepare the library, the immunoSEQ multiplex PCR assay was applied. Drawn from immuneACCESS, this table holds only the in-frame rearrangements with V and J called that TCRdb kept. Clones are partly lost; checked studies trace under half to an unresolved V gene and leave the rest unexplained. The sample table shows about 110,000 clones, and roughly 90% are seen once. The top ten clones comprise about 3.9% of the sample. A remark on this clone: The antigen this receptor binds is unknown. No per-base quality is available; no much larger clone lies one base away.

Source material: PBMCs. The clonotype comes from a woman aged 60-75 years with lung cancer.

CDR3 protein: CASSMGTGRENTEAFF. The DNA sequence is TGTGCCAGTAGTATGGGGACAGGGCGGGAGAACACTGAAGCTTTCTTT. This receptor chain uses TRBV19 and TRBJ1-1; 9 central bases correspond to TRBD1. V and J are trimmed by 3 bases and 1 base, and the gene matches miss 6 bases of the junction. The CDR3, from cysteine to phenylalanine, totals 16 residues. Of the read, only the CDR3 DNA is kept; its 48 bases are in frame from base 1. CDR1 and CDR2, per the germline V gene (reference sequence), are LNHDA and SQIVND.